Below, 4 T cell receptor beta chains from the same sample are listed, as sequenced in a study of CXCR3-negative and CXCR3-positive naive CD8 T cells. Carrying UMI labels, the TRB cDNA libraries were prepared through 5' RACE. Following a re-call of the 5' RACE reads, TCRdb has one entry per CDR3 protein and lacks DNA. Here the sample table reports about 40,000 distinct CDR3 sequences. Input material: memory CD8+ T cells from blood. The source of these receptors is a human donor in good health. Some clones in this sample may be carry-over from other donors' samples.

The chain recombines TRBV28 with TRBJ2-1. The CDR3 length is 11 residues. Germline CDR1 is MDHEN and CDR2 is SYDVKM. The CDR3 sequence is CASSFSYEQFF. The full variable domain, in which reference TRBV28 and TRBJ2-1 provide the parts outside the CDR3, is DVKVTQSSRYLVKRTGEKVFLECVQDMDHENMFWYRQDPGLGLRLIYFSYDVKMKEKGDIPEGYSVSREKKERFSLILESASTNQTSMYLCASSFSYEQFFGPGTRLTVL.

This chain connects TRBV29-1 to TRBJ2-1; there is no DNA to check the TCRdb D call of TRBD2. The CDR3 runs 15 residues. Germline V gives CDR1 SQVTM, CDR2 ANQGSEA. This CDR3 is CSVPRGVSSYNEQFF.

The chain carries TRBV4-3 and TRBJ2-3; TCRdb reports TRBD1, a call that lacks DNA to check it against. The CDR3 runs 17 residues. Germline-derived CDR1 and CDR2 are LGHNA and YSLEER. The CDR3 sequence: CASSQDGTKRSTDTQYF.

The chain links TRBV29-1 to TRBJ2-1; TCRdb's D gene call, TRBD1, goes unchecked for lack of DNA. The CDR3 loop spans 13 amino acids. Germline assignment: CDR1 SQVTM and CDR2 ANQGSEA. The CDR3 here is CSVPGQGYNEQFF.